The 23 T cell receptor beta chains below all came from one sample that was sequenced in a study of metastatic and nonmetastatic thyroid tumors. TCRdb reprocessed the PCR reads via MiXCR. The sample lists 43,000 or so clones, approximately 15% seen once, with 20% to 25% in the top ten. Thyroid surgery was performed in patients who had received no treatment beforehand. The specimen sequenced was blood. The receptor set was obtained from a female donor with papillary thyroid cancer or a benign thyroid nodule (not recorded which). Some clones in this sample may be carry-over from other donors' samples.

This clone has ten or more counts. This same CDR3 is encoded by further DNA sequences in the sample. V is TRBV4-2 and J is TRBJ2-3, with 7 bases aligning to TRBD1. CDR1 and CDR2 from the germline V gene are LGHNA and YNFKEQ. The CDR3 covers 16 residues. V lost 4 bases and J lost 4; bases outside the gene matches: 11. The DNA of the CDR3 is TGTGCCAGCAGCCGACTCGGACAGGATGGGGCAGATACGCAGTATTTT. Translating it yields CASSRLGQDGADTQYF.

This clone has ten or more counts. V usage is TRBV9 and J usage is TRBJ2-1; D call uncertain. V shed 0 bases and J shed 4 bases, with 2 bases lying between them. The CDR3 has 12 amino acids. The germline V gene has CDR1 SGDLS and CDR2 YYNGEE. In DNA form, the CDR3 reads TGTGCCAGCAGCGTAGGTTACAATGAGCAGTTCTTC. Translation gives CASSVGYNEQFF. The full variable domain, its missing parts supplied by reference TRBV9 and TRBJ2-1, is DSGVTQTPKHLITATGQRVTLRCSPRSGDLSVYWYQQSLDQGLQFLIQYYNGEERAKGNILERFSAQQFPDLHSELNLSSLELGDSALYFCASSVGYNEQFFGPGTRLTVL.

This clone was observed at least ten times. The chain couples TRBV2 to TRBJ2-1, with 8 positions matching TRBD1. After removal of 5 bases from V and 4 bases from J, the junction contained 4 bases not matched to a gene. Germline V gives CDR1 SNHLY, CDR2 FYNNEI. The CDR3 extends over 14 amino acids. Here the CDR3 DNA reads TGTGCCAGCAGTCCCAGGGGGCAGTACAATGAGCAGTTCTTC. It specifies CASSPRGQYNEQFF.

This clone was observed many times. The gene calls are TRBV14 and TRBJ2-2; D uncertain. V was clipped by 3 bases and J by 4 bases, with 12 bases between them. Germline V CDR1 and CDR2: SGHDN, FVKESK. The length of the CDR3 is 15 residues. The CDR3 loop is CASSHAPRFTGELFF. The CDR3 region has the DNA TGTGCCAGCAGCCATGCTCCCCGATTCACCGGGGAGCTGTTTTTT.

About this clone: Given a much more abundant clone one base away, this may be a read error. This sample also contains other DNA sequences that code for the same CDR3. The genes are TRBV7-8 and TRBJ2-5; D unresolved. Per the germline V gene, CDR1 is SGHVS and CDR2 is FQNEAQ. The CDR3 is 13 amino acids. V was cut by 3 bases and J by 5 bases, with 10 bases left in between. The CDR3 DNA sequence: TGTGCCAGCAGCTTTGTTTGGCGGGAGACCCAGTACTTC. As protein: CASSFVWRETQYF.

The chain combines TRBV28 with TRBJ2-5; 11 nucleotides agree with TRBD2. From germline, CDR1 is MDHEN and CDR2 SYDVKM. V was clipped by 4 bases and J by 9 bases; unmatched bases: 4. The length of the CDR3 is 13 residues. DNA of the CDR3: TGTGCCAGCAGTTCAACTAGCGGGAGCGCCCAGTACTTC. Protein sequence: CASSSTSGSAQYF.

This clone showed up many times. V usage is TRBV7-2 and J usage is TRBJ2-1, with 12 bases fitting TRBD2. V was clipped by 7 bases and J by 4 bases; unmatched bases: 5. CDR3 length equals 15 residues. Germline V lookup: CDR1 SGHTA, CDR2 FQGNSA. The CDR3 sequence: CASNRLAGEYNEQFF. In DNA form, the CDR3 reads TGTGCCAGCAACCGACTAGCGGGAGAGTACAATGAGCAGTTCTTC.

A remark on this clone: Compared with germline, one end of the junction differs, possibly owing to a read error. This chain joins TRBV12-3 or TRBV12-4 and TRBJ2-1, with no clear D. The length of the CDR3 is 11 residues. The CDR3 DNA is TGTGCCAGAGGAGAGCGCAATGAGCAGTCCTTC. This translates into CARGERNEQSF.

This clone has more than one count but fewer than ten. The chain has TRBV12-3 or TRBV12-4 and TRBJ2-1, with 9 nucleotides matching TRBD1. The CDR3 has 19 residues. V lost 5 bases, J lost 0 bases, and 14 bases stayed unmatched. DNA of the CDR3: TGTGCCAGCAGTCTAAGGACAGGGGCCTCCCCAAGCTCCTACAATGAGCAGTTCTTC. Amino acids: CASSLRTGASPSSYNEQFF.

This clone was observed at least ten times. The CDR3: CASSESQGAGELFF. The DNA of the CDR3 is TGCGCCAGCAGTGAGAGCCAGGGGGCGGGGGAGCTGTTTTTT. The chain recombines TRBV10-1 with TRBJ2-2; TRBD1 aligns across 8 bases. Germline trimming cut 2 bases from V and 8 bases from J; bases unmatched to any gene: 4. This CDR3 has 14 amino acids. Germline V gives CDR1 WNHNN, CDR2 SYGVQD (reference sequence).

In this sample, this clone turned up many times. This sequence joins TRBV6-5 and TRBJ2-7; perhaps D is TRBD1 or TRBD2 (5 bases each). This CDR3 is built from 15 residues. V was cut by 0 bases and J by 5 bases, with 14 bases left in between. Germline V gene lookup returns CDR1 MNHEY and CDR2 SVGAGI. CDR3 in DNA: TGTGCCAGCAGTTACTCCGGAGCGAGGGGTAACGAGCAGTACTTC. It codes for CASSYSGARGNEQYF.

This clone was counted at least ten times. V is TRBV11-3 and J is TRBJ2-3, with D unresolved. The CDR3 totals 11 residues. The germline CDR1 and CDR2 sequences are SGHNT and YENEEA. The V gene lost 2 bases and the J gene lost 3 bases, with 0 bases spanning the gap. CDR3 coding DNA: TGTGCCAGCAGCTTAACAGATACGCAGTATTTT. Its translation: CASSLTDTQYF.

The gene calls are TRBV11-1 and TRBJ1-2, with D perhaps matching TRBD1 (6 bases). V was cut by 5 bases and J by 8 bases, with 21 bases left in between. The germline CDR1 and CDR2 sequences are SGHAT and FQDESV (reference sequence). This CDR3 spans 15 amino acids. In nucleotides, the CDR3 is TGTGCCAGCAGCACGAAGACAGGCGCAAACCCAGGCTACACCTTC. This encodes CASSTKTGANPGYTF.

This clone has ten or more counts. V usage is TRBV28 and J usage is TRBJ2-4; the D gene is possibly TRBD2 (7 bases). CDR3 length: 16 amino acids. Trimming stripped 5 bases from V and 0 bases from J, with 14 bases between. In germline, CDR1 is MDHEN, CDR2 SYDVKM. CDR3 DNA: TGTGCCAGCAGTGATTGGCGGGGGCGAGCCAAAAACATTCAGTACTTC. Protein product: CASSDWRGRAKNIQYF. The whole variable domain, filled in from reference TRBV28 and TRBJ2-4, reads DVKVTQSSRYLVKRTGEKVFLECVQDMDHENMFWYRQDPGLGLRLIYFSYDVKMKEKGDIPEGYSVSREKKERFSLILESASTNQTSMYLCASSDWRGRAKNIQYFGAGTRLSVL.

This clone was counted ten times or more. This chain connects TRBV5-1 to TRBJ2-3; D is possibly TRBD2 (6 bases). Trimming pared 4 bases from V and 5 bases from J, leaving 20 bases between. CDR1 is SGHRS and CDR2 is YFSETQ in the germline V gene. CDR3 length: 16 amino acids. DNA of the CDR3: TGCGCCAGCAGCCCCGATGGGACTTCGATGGGAGATACGCAGTATTTT. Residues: CASSPDGTSMGDTQYF.

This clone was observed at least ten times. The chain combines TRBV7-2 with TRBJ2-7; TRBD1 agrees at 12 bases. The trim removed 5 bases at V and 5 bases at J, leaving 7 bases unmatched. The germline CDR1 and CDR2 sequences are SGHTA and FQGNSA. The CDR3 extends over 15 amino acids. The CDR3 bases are TGTGCCAGCAGCCCCGGGACAGGGGGCTTCGACGAGCAGTACTTC. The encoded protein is CASSPGTGGFDEQYF.

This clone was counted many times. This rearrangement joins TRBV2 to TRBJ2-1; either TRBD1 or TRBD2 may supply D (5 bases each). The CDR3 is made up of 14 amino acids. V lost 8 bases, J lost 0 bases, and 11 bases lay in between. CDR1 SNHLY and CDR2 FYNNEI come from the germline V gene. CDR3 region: CASGGRNSYNEQFF. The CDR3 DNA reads TGTGCCAGCGGGGGACGGAACTCCTACAATGAGCAGTTCTTC.

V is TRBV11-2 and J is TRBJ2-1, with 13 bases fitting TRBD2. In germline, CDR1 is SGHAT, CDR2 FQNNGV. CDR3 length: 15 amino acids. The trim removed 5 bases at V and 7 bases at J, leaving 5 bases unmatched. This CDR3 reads CASSPLAGGRNEQFF. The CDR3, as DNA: TGTGCCAGCAGCCCACTAGCGGGAGGGAGAAATGAGCAGTTCTTC.

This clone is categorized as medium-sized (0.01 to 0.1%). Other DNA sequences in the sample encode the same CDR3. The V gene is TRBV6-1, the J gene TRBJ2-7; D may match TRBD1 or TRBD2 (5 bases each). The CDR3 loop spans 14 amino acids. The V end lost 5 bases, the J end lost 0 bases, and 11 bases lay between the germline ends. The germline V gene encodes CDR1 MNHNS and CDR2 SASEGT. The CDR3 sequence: CASSQGPVSYEQYF. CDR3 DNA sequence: TGTGCCAGCAGTCAGGGACCAGTCTCCTACGAGCAGTACTTC.

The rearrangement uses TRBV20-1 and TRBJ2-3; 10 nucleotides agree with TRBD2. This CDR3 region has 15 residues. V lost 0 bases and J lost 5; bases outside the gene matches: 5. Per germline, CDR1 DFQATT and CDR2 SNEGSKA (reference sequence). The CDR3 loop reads CSARDGGLARDTQYF. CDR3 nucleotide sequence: TGCAGTGCTAGAGATGGGGGACTAGCGAGAGATACGCAGTATTTT.

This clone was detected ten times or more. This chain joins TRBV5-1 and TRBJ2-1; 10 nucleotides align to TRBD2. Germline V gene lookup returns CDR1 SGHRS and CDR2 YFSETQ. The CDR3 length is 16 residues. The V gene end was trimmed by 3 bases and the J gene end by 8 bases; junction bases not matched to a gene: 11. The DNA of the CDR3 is TGCGCCAGCAGCTCCGGACTAGCGGTCCTCTTTGATGAGCAGTTCTTC. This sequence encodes CASSSGLAVLFDEQFF.

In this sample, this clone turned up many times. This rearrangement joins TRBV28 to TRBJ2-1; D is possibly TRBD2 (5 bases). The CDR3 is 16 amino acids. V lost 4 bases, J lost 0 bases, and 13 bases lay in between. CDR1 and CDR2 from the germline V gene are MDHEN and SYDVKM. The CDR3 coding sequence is TGTGCCAGCAGTTCCTCGACTATCGGCTCCTACAATGAGCAGTTCTTC. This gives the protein CASSSSTIGSYNEQFF. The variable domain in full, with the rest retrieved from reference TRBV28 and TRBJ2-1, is DVKVTQSSRYLVKRTGEKVFLECVQDMDHENMFWYRQDPGLGLRLIYFSYDVKMKEKGDIPEGYSVSREKKERFSLILESASTNQTSMYLCASSSSTIGSYNEQFFGPGTRLTVL.

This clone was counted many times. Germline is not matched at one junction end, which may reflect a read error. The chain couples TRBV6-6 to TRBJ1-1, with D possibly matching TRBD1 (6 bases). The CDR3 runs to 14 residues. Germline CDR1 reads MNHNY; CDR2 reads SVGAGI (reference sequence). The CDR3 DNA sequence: TGTGCCAGCAGTTACGAGGGGGGGAACACTGGAGCTTTCTTT. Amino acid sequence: CASSYEGGNTGAFF.